The clone carrying this T cell receptor (beta chain) was seen a handful of times. This CDR3 has 15 residues. The germline V gene encodes CDR1 DFQATT and CDR2 SNEGSKA (reference sequence). With 2 bases clipped from V and 0 bases from J, the junction kept 3 bases outside the gene matches. From the RT-PCR reads, TCRdb called clonotypes with MiXCR, one entry per CDR3 protein. The sample consists of around 700,000 distinct CDR3 sequences, about 14% of them appearing once. The chain employs TRBV20-1 and TRBJ2-7; 11 nucleotides agree with TRBD2. The receptor's source is a female donor in good health, serving as a healthy control. Sequences were obtained from memory CD4+ T cells from blood. Here the CDR3 reads CSARRTSGSSYEQYF. The DNA for the CDR3 is TGCAGTGCTAGACGAACTAGCGGGAGCTCCTACGAGCAGTACTTC.